What follows are 5 T cell receptor beta chains derived from one specimen sequenced in a study of shared clonotypes between healthy human individuals. Clones were sequenced by immunoSEQ multiplex PCR, and TCRdb holds only the in-frame ones, with some missing. The sample contains around 1,900,000 clones, around 95% of which appear only once. Selected positively for CCR7 and CD45RO-negative, naive CD8 cells excluded terminally differentiated effector memory CD45RA+ cells. Sequenced material: naive CD8+ T cells from PBMCs. These receptors all come from a man younger than 30 in good health. Some clones in this sample may be carry-over from other donors' samples.

The rearrangement uses TRBV11-3 and TRBJ2-3; the D is unclear. The V gene's germline CDR1 is SGHNT and CDR2 YENEEA. Trimming shortened V by 3 bases and J by 8 bases, and 6 bases separated the two germline ends. The CDR3 runs 11 residues. CDR3 amino acids: CASSFGGTQYF. Here the CDR3 DNA reads TGTGCCAGCAGCTTTGGTGGTACGCAGTATTTT.

The chain carries TRBV5-4 and TRBJ1-1, with D possibly TRBD1 on 5 matching bases. CDR1 is SGHNT, CDR2 YYREEE, per germline (reference sequence). V was clipped by 4 bases and J by 7 bases, with 17 bases between them. There are 14 residues in the CDR3. The CDR3 DNA sequence: TGTGCCAGCAGCCTCAACTGGGGCCCAGGTGAAGCTTTCTTT. Its protein is CASSLNWGPGEAFF.

CDR3 nucleotides: TGCGCCAGCAAGACTAGCGGGAGCCCCCGAGGGGGCGGGGAGCTGTTTTTT. It translates to CASKTSGSPRGGGELFF. The chain has TRBV4-1 and TRBJ2-2; 12 bases match TRBD2. CDR1 and CDR2 (germline): MGHRA, YSYEKL. The trim removed 7 bases at V and 7 bases at J, leaving 13 bases unmatched. The CDR3 runs to 17 residues.

This clone was recorded only once. The rearrangement links TRBV5-1 to TRBJ2-3; D possibly corresponds to TRBD2 (6 bases). Trimming shortened V by 4 bases and J by 4 bases, and 19 bases separated the two germline ends. CDR1 and CDR2 from the germline V gene are SGHRS and YFSETQ. The CDR3 covers 16 residues. CDR3 coding DNA: TGCGCCAGCAGCGGAGGGAAGGCCTTACCGGCAGATACGCAGTATTTT. Its translation: CASSGGKALPADTQYF.

This chain links TRBV7-9 with TRBJ2-1; 10 bases match TRBD2. The CDR3 loop spans 17 amino acids. Germline-derived CDR1 and CDR2 are SEHNR and FQNEAQ (reference sequence). V lost 1 base to trimming and J lost 5 bases; unmatched junction nucleotides: 8. The CDR3 is CASSLGSLAGEHNEQFF. In DNA form, the CDR3 reads TGTGCCAGCAGCTTAGGTAGCCTAGCGGGAGAACACAATGAGCAGTTCTTC.